These 27 T cell receptor beta chains came from one sample sequenced in a study of cytotoxic CD8 clonotypes in ibrutinib-treated CLL. Only in-frame clones appear in the TCRdb table, and some are missing; sequencing was by immunoSEQ multiplex PCR. Of fewer than 400,000 clones in the sample, under 70% were seen once. The material sequenced was PBMCs, taken after 36 months of ibrutinib treatment. Every receptor here comes from a human donor with chronic lymphocytic leukemia.

V gene TRBV7-3 combines with J gene TRBJ2-7; tentative D call: TRBD2 (5 bases). The CDR3 sequence is 14 residues long. Trimming shortened V by 3 bases and J by 5 bases, and 14 bases separated the two germline ends. Germline V gives CDR1 SGHTA, CDR2 FQGTGA. DNA of the CDR3: TGTGCCAGCAGCTTCCCAGCGGTGTCCCACGAGCAGTACTTC. Encoded protein: CASSFPAVSHEQYF.

The chain combines TRBV25-1 with TRBJ1-5; D uncertain. V lost 3 bases and J lost 5, with 23 bases in between. From germline, CDR1 is MGHDK and CDR2 SYGVNS. The CDR3 covers 18 residues. CDR3 sequence reads: CASSEGSMGVLGHQPQHF. The CDR3 nucleotides are TGTGCCAGCAGTGAGGGATCGATGGGAGTACTAGGACATCAGCCCCAGCATTTT.

V gene TRBV10-3 combines with J gene TRBJ1-2; 8 bases fit TRBD1. Germline lookup yields CDR1 ENHRY and CDR2 SYGVKD. V was pared by 3 bases and J by 4 bases, with 13 bases of the junction left unmatched. The length of the CDR3 is 17 residues. CDR3 region: CAISDGVRGPMSYGYTF. DNA of the CDR3: TGTGCCATCAGTGATGGGGTCAGGGGGCCGATGTCCTATGGCTACACCTTC.

The chain is built from TRBV4-1 and TRBJ2-7, with TRBD1 matching over 8 bases. The CDR3 has 15 amino acids. V shed 2 bases, J shed 4 bases, and the junction held 7 bases outside the gene matches. The germline CDR1 and CDR2 sequences are MGHRA and YSYEKL. The CDR3 region is CASSQQTGASYEQYF. CDR3 bases: TGCGCCAGCAGCCAACAGACAGGGGCCTCGTACGAGCAGTACTTC.

This clone was observed a handful of times. The chain is built from TRBV18 and TRBJ1-3; D is unresolved. The V gene's germline CDR1 is KGHSH and CDR2 LQKENI. The length of the CDR3 is 13 residues. V lost 4 bases, J lost 0 bases, and 4 bases lay in between. As DNA, the CDR3 is TGTGCCAGCTCACAGGGCTCTGGAAACACCATATATTTT. Protein sequence: CASSQGSGNTIYF. Full variable domain (outside the CDR3, taken from reference TRBV18 and TRBJ1-3): NAGVMQNPRHLVRRRGQEARLRCSPMKGHSHVYWYRQLPEEGLKFMVYLQKENIIDESGMPKERFSAEFPKEGPSILRIQQVVRGDSAAYFCASSQGSGNTIYFGEGSWLTVV.

V is TRBV2 and J is TRBJ2-7; 7 bases align to TRBD1. This CDR3 is 13 amino acids long. Per the germline V gene, CDR1 is SNHLY and CDR2 is FYNNEI. V dropped 8 bases and J dropped 1; count of bases not matched to a gene: 5. The CDR3, as DNA: TGTGCCAGCTATGGGACAGAGTCCTACGAGCAGTACTTC. Translated: CASYGTESYEQYF.

This clone has a handful of counts. This sequence joins TRBV5-1 and TRBJ1-2, with 8 bases aligning to TRBD1. Germline V gives CDR1 SGHRS, CDR2 YFSETQ. The V and J ends lost 4 bases and 2 bases, in that order; junction bases with no gene match: 4. This CDR3 is built from 14 residues. The CDR3 here is CASSQTGANYGYTF. The CDR3, as DNA: TGCGCCAGCAGCCAGACAGGGGCCAACTATGGCTACACCTTC. The variable domain in full, with the rest retrieved from reference TRBV5-1 and TRBJ1-2, is KAGVTQTPRYLIKTRGQQVTLSCSPISGHRSVSWYQQTPGQGLQFLFEYFSETQRNKGNFPGRFSGRQFSNSRSEMNVSTLELGDSALYLCASSQTGANYGYTFGSGTRLTVV.

V and J are TRBV27 and TRBJ1-5; D gene ambiguous. The CDR3 runs 12 residues. Germline V gene lookup returns CDR1 MNHEY and CDR2 SMNVEV (reference sequence). With 3 bases removed from V and 3 bases from J, the gap between germline ends came to 3 bases. The CDR3 spells CASSFLNQPQHF. The CDR3 DNA reads TGTGCCAGCAGTTTCCTCAATCAGCCCCAGCATTTT.

The chain has TRBV28 and TRBJ1-1, with D tentatively TRBD1 (5 bases). The CDR3 runs to 14 residues. Trimming cost V 2 bases and J 1 base, with 8 bases left between them. Germline V lookup: CDR1 MDHEN, CDR2 SYDVKM. The CDR3 sequence is CASSLRQGNTEAFF. The CDR3 DNA reads as TGTGCCAGCAGTTTACGTCAGGGGAACACTGAAGCTTTCTTT.

The CDR3 region is CASSGGAGNQPQHF. The CDR3 region has the DNA TGTGCCAGCAGTGGGGGGGCAGGCAATCAGCCCCAGCATTTT. This chain links TRBV6-1 with TRBJ1-5, with D possibly TRBD1 on 6 matching bases. Trimming left V 4 bases short and J 2 bases short, with 9 bases between. Looked up from germline, CDR1 is MNHNS and CDR2 is SASEGT. CDR3 length: 14 amino acids.

This rearrangement joins TRBV19 to TRBJ2-7; TRBD1 aligns across 10 bases. This CDR3 spans 13 amino acids. Germline assignment: CDR1 LNHDA and CDR2 SQIVND (reference sequence). The junction had 2 bases not matched to a gene; V was cut back by 6 bases and J by 3 bases. This CDR3 is CASSGTGDYEQYF. In nucleotides, the CDR3 is TGTGCCAGTAGCGGGACAGGGGACTACGAGCAGTACTTC.

The rearrangement joins TRBV10-3 to TRBJ1-2; D remains unclear. The CDR3 spans 11 residues. V lost 6 bases to trimming and J lost 7 bases, with 9 bases between them. Germline V gives CDR1 ENHRY, CDR2 SYGVKD. The CDR3 DNA reads TGTGCCATCAGCCAATTGGCTGGCTACACCTTC. This codes for CAISQLAGYTF.

The V and J genes are TRBV16 and TRBJ1-6; D remains unclear. In germline, CDR1 is KGHSY, CDR2 FQNENV. Deletions cut 6 bases from V and 10 bases from J, with 16 bases between. The CDR3 is made up of 14 amino acids. CDR3 in amino acids: CASSQRPGPSPLHF. In DNA, the CDR3 is TGTGCCAGCAGTCAGCGACCCGGGCCCTCACCCCTCCACTTT.

This chain links TRBV5-6 with TRBJ1-2; weak D call: TRBD1 (6 bases). The V end was cut by 4 bases, the J end by 7 bases, with 14 bases between. The CDR3 length is 13 residues. Germline CDR1 is SGHDT and CDR2 is YYEEEE. The CDR3 is CASSPWGAGGYTF. In DNA form, the CDR3 reads TGTGCCAGCAGCCCATGGGGGGCGGGTGGCTACACCTTC.

This clone occurred a few times. This CDR3 is CASSRPGGNQPQHF. For the CDR3, the DNA is TGTGCCAGCAGCCGGCCAGGGGGCAATCAGCCCCAGCATTTT. This chain connects TRBV7-2 to TRBJ1-5; a weak D match, TRBD1 (6 bases). The CDR3 consists of 14 residues. V was clipped by 5 bases and J by 2 bases, with 10 bases between them. Per germline, CDR1 SGHTA and CDR2 FQGNSA.

This clone came up once. The rearrangement uses TRBV19 and TRBJ2-7, with 9 bases that match TRBD1. CDR3 length: 18 residues. The germline gives CDR1 LNHDA, CDR2 SQIVND (reference sequence). The V gene end was trimmed by 6 bases and the J gene end by 2 bases; junction bases not matched to a gene: 17. The CDR3 bases are TGTGCCAGTAGCAAGAGGGGCTTAACGACAGGGGGTACCTACGAGCAGTACTTC. Protein: CASSKRGLTTGGTYEQYF. The full variable domain, its missing parts supplied by reference TRBV19 and TRBJ2-7, is DGGITQSPKYLFRKEGQNVTLSCEQNLNHDAMYWYRQDPGQGLRLIYYSQIVNDFQKGDIAEGYSVSREKKESFPLTVTSAQKNPTAFYLCASSKRGLTTGGTYEQYFGPGTRLTVT.

The chain carries TRBV6-1 and TRBJ1-1, with 7 nucleotides matching TRBD1. Germline V gene data show CDR1 as MNHNS and CDR2 as SASEGT. The CDR3 contains 14 residues. The CDR3 loop reads CVTAFGQENTEAFF. The CDR3 DNA follows: TGTGTCACAGCGTTTGGACAGGAGAACACTGAAGCTTTCTTT.

This sequence joins TRBV14 and TRBJ1-4; D gene ambiguous. The CDR3 contains 15 residues. CDR1 and CDR2 from the germline V gene are SGHDN and FVKESK. Trimming took 6 bases from V and 0 from J, leaving 11 bases between them. CDR3 sequence reads: CASSFLYPTNEKLFF. CDR3 in DNA: TGTGCCAGCAGTTTCCTCTATCCAACTAATGAAAAACTGTTTTTT. The full variable domain, rest sourced from reference TRBV14 and TRBJ1-4, is EAGVTQFPSHSVIEKGQTVTLRCDPISGHDNLYWYRRVMGKEIKFLLHFVKESKQDESGMPNNRFLAERTGGTYSTLKVQPAELEDSGVYFCASSFLYPTNEKLFFGSGTQLSVL.

The chain joins TRBV18 to TRBJ1-2; unclear D gene. Germline V gene lookup returns CDR1 KGHSH and CDR2 LQKENI. There are 13 residues in the CDR3. The V end lost 4 bases, the J end lost 4 bases, and 10 bases lay between the germline ends. The CDR3 here is CASSQRQSYGYTF. For the CDR3, the DNA is TGTGCCAGCTCACAAAGGCAAAGCTATGGCTACACCTTC.

This chain joins TRBV7-2 and TRBJ2-1, with D tentatively TRBD1 (5 bases). V lost 1 base and J lost 1, with 8 bases in between. Germline CDR1 and CDR2: SGHTA and FQGNSA. The CDR3 loop spans 15 amino acids. The CDR3: CASSLGRGSYNEQFF. The CDR3 DNA reads as TGTGCCAGCAGCTTAGGTAGGGGTTCCTACAATGAGCAGTTCTTC.

V gene TRBV28 combines with J gene TRBJ2-5, with 11 bases that match TRBD2. The CDR3 runs 22 residues. V trimming: 6 bases; J trimming: 4 bases; junction bases outside the gene matches: 28. Per germline, CDR1 MDHEN and CDR2 SYDVKM. CDR3 sequence: CASSHTRGHQSFSGRATETQYF. The CDR3 coding sequence is TGTGCCAGCAGCCACACCAGGGGACACCAAAGTTTTAGCGGGAGGGCCACAGAGACCCAGTACTTC.

The chain is built from TRBV5-6 and TRBJ2-1; D gene uncertain. CDR3 length: 12 residues. Germline V lookup: CDR1 SGHDT, CDR2 YYEEEE. Trimming took off 1 base at V and 5 bases at J, with 4 bases between the two ends. In DNA form, the CDR3 reads TGTGCCAGCAGCTTGTCGGACAATGAGCAGTTCTTC. It translates to CASSLSDNEQFF.

The rearrangement uses TRBV9 and TRBJ1-1, with a tentative D call TRBD1 (5 bases). This CDR3 spans 16 amino acids. Germline CDR1 is SGDLS and CDR2 is YYNGEE. Trimming shortened V by 0 bases and J by 1 base, and 13 bases separated the two germline ends. The CDR3 DNA sequence: TGTGCCAGCAGCGTAGTAGGGGAGGACCCGAACACTGAAGCTTTCTTT. The encoded protein is CASSVVGEDPNTEAFF.

This clone was counted only a few times. The chain joins TRBV7-9 to TRBJ2-5, with unresolved D. Germline CDR1 reads SEHNR; CDR2 reads FQNEAQ (reference sequence). Trimming took 1 base from V and 5 from J, leaving 8 bases between them. The CDR3 loop spans 13 amino acids. This chain's CDR3 is CASSLGSAETQYF. CDR3 nucleotides: TGTGCCAGCAGCTTAGGATCAGCGGAGACCCAGTACTTC.

V is TRBV10-3 and J is TRBJ1-4; tentative D call: TRBD1 (5 bases). The CDR3 extends over 15 amino acids. Trimming removed 4 bases from V and 7 bases from J, with 16 bases in between. The V gene's germline CDR1 is ENHRY and CDR2 SYGVKD. CDR3: CAISVGQMTGEKLFF. CDR3 nucleotides: TGTGCCATCAGTGTGGGGCAGATGACGGGTGAAAAACTGTTTTTT.

The chain carries TRBV7-3 and TRBJ2-1; TRBD2 matches at 7 bases. This CDR3 spans 15 amino acids. The trim removed 5 bases at V and 2 bases at J, leaving 6 bases unmatched. The germline V gene encodes CDR1 SGHTA and CDR2 FQGTGA. The CDR3 nucleotides read TGTGCCAGCAGCCCTACGGGGGGACCCTACAATGAGCAGTTCTTC. Protein sequence: CASSPTGGPYNEQFF. Together with reference TRBV7-3 and TRBJ2-1, the CDR3 gives the full variable domain: GAGVSQTPSNKVTEKGKYVELRCDPISGHTALYWYRQSLGQGPEFLIYFQGTGAADDSGLPNDRFFAVRPEGSVSTLKIQRTERGDSAVYLCASSPTGGPYNEQFFGPGTRLTVL.

This rearrangement joins TRBV18 to TRBJ2-2; D might be TRBD1 or TRBD2, each matching 5 bases. V lost 0 bases, J lost 4 bases, and 15 bases lay in between. This CDR3 is built from 17 residues. The germline V gene has CDR1 KGHSH and CDR2 LQKENI. The CDR3 sequence is CASSPPNSAGLTGELFF. CDR3 DNA sequence: TGTGCCAGCTCACCACCGAATAGCGCAGGGCTCACCGGGGAGCTGTTTTTT.